The source of this T cell receptor beta chain is a study of T cells after posttransplantation cyclophosphamide. This related bone marrow graft donor gave peripheral blood on the day of marrow donation. Sequencing was performed with immunoSEQ multiplex PCR; in TCRdb, only in-frame clones are kept and a portion is missing. The sample consists of some 61,000 clones, roughly 93% of them appearing once. Looked up from germline, CDR1 is SNHLY and CDR2 is FYNNEI. Trimming pared 8 bases from V and 10 bases from J, leaving 14 bases between. The CDR3 spans 11 residues. Sequences were obtained from PBMCs. The clonotype originates from a woman aged 25 to 39 in good health and a related stem cell transplant donor. The gene calls are TRBV2 and TRBJ1-1, with D perhaps TRBD1 (5 bases). CDR3 region: CASWGGVSAFF. The DNA of the CDR3 is TGTGCCAGCTGGGGGGGGGTTTCAGCTTTCTTT.